This T cell receptor (beta chain) was sequenced for a study of T cells in narcolepsy. Study-wide context: Patients with NT1 or NT2 and healthy control donors were enrolled. Overall study findings and caveats: HCRT-specific and TRIB2-specific autoreactive clonotypes appeared among same-patient CSF and blood CD4+ clonotypes.

With V trimmed by 7 bases and J by 0 bases, 10 bases remained unmatched. The CDR3 length is 16 residues. The germline gives CDR1 SQVTM, CDR2 ANQGSEA. Comments on this clone: Its antigen is unidentified.

Using immunoSEQ multiplex PCR, the repertoire was profiled, and TCRdb retains in-frame clones only, with some absent. This sample yields approximately 25,000 clones, of which approximately 80% are seen a single time; 3% to 3.5% belongs to the top ten. This TCR was recovered from a human donor with narcolepsy. Sequenced input: CD45RA- memory CD4+ T cells from PBMCs. The chain employs TRBV29-1 and TRBJ1-5; 9 bases line up with TRBD1. CDR3 amino acids: CSAGQGMGYSNQPQHF. The CDR3 DNA sequence: TGCAGCGCGGGACAGGGTATGGGGTATAGCAATCAGCCCCAGCATTTT.